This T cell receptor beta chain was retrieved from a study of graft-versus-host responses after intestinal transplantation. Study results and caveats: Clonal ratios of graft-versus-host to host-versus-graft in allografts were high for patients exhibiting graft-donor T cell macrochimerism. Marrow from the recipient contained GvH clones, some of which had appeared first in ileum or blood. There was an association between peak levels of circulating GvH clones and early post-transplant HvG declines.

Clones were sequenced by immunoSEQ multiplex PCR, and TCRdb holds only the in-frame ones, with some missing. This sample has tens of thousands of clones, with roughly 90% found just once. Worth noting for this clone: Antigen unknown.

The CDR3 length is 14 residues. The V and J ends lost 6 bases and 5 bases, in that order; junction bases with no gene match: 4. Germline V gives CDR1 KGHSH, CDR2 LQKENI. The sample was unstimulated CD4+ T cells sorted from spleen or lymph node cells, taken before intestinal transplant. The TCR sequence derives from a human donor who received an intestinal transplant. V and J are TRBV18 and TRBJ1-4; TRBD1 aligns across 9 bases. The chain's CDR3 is CASSPGQGNEKLFF. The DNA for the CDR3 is TGTGCCAGCTCCCCCGGACAGGGGAATGAAAAACTGTTTTTT. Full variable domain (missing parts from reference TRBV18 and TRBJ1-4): NAGVMQNPRHLVRRRGQEARLRCSPMKGHSHVYWYRQLPEEGLKFMVYLQKENIIDESGMPKERFSAEFPKEGPSILRIQQVVRGDSAAYFCASSPGQGNEKLFFGSGTQLSVL.